The 8 T cell receptor beta chains listed next were all sequenced from one sample in a study of T cells in Graves' hyperthyroidism and ophthalmopathy. Amplified TCR beta CDR3 regions derived from RNA transcripts. The HTBI primer set served for first-round RT-PCR of the TCR CDR3. TCRdb passed the multiplex PCR reads through MiXCR, listing each CDR3 protein once. The table lists roughly 750,000 distinct CDR3 sequences, less than 20% of them singletons. The specimen was blood. These receptors were obtained from a man younger than 35 with Graves' hyperthyroidism.

The chain links TRBV19 to TRBJ1-1; 11 bases match TRBD1. Per germline, CDR1 LNHDA and CDR2 SQIVND (reference sequence). Trimming removed 5 bases from V and 5 bases from J; junction bases left unmatched: 4. The CDR3 is made up of 14 amino acids. The CDR3 spells CASSFGQGATEAFF. The CDR3, as DNA: TGTGCCAGTAGTTTTGGACAGGGGGCTACTGAAGCTTTCTTT.

In this sample, this clonotype turned up many times. This rearrangement joins TRBV29-1 to TRBJ2-3; D not resolved. The V gene's germline CDR1 is SQVTM and CDR2 ANQGSEA. Trimming shortened V by 2 bases and J by 1 base, and 7 bases separated the two germline ends. The CDR3 is 13 residues long. The CDR3 spells CSVEFRGTDTQYF. CDR3 DNA sequence: TGCAGCGTTGAATTCCGGGGCACAGATACGCAGTATTTT.

V usage is TRBV15 and J usage is TRBJ2-1; 10 nucleotides match TRBD2. The CDR3 spans 14 residues. V shed 3 bases and J 12 bases; nucleotides not matched to a gene: 8. Germline CDR1 and CDR2: LNHNV and YYDKDF (reference sequence). The CDR3: CATSSTSGTRGQFF. The CDR3 DNA reads as TGTGCCACCAGCAGCACTAGCGGGACCCGGGGGCAGTTCTTC.

The V call is TRBV3-1, the J call TRBJ1-5, with 9 bases identical to TRBD1. Germline CDR1 is LGHDT and CDR2 is YNNKEL (reference sequence). This CDR3 contains 19 residues. V was pared by 3 bases and J by 4 bases, with 16 bases of the junction left unmatched. The CDR3 protein is CASSQKSRDRARLNQPQHF. In DNA, the CDR3 is TGTGCCAGCAGCCAGAAGAGCCGGGACAGGGCCCGACTAAATCAGCCCCAGCATTTT.

This clonotype was detected ten times or more. This chain connects TRBV11-2 to TRBJ2-1, with a weak D call TRBD2 (6 bases). Per the germline V gene, CDR1 is SGHAT and CDR2 is FQNNGV. With 2 bases removed from V and 8 bases from J, the gap between germline ends came to 19 bases. The CDR3 runs to 16 residues. The CDR3 spells CASSLQSGLRSHEQFF. DNA for the CDR3: TGTGCCAGCAGCTTACAGTCGGGACTCAGGAGCCATGAGCAGTTCTTC.

Regarding this clonotype: Without the conserved terminal phenylalanine or tryptophan, this CDR3 likely stems from a read error. The J gene is TRBJ1-1, the V gene TRBV5-5, with D unclear. Trimming pared 4 bases from V and 1 base from J, leaving 8 bases between. This CDR3 is 13 amino acids long. Germline-derived CDR1 and CDR2 are SGHKS and YYEKEE (reference sequence). The CDR3 is CASSHGKNTEAFS. Written as DNA, the CDR3 is TGTGCCAGCAGCCACGGAAAGAACACTGAAGCTTTCTCT.

This clonotype was counted a few times. The V gene is TRBV2, the J gene TRBJ2-2; D is possibly TRBD1 or TRBD2 (6 bases each). CDR1 and CDR2 (germline): SNHLY, FYNNEI. V gave up 10 bases and J gave up 6 bases, with 18 bases separating them. The CDR3 spans 14 residues. CDR3 loop: CAMGGNRFSGELFF. CDR3 DNA sequence: TGTGCCATGGGGGGCAATAGGTTTTCCGGGGAGCTGTTTTTT.

This clonotype was picked up a small number of times. The chain joins TRBV28 to TRBJ2-4; D might be TRBD2 (5 bases). V was cut by 4 bases and J by 5 bases, with 6 bases left in between. This CDR3 spans 12 amino acids. Germline V gene sequence: CDR1 MDHEN, CDR2 SYDVKM. The CDR3 region has the DNA TGTGCCAGCAGTTACGGGGAAAACATTCAGTACTTC. It encodes CASSYGENIQYF.